The rows below give T cell receptor beta chains drawn from one sample of a study of blood T cell repertoires in COVID-19. Libraries were prepared by immunoSEQ multiplex PCR; TCRdb keeps only in-frame clonotypes and omits some of them. Among over 90,000 clones listed, 75% to 90% were seen once. The sample consisted of peripheral blood. Receptors originate from a woman aged 70 to 79 with acute or convalescent COVID-19. The CDR3 runs from the conserved cysteine through the conserved F or W. The D gene is left open where the match is weak. Expanded clones get a size class; other rows say once, few or many, or leave the size out.

V gene	J gene	D gene	clone size	CDR3 length	CDR3 protein	CDR3 DNA
TRBV2	TRBJ1-2	.	once	14	CASSPTLGAGGYTF	TGTGCCAGCAGCCCAACGCTGGGGGCGGGTGGCTACACCTTC
TRBV10-3	TRBJ2-2	TRBD2	.	19	CAISGGLAGRGGVTGELFF	TGTGCCATCAGTGGAGGACTAGCGGGGCGAGGGGGTGTTACCGGGGAGCTGTTTTTT
TRBV6-2/TRBV6-3	TRBJ2-5	TRBD1	.	15	CASSAQGQGIETQYF	TGTGCCAGCAGTGCCCAAGGACAGGGGATAGAGACCCAGTACTTC
TRBV6-6	TRBJ1-2	.	.	11	CASSYVDGYTF	TGTGCCAGCAGTTACGTAGATGGCTACACCTTC
TRBV5-1	TRBJ1-2	.	.	14	CASFNPGSSYGYTF	TGCGCCAGCTTTAATCCCGGGAGTTCCTATGGCTACACCTTC
TRBV2	TRBJ2-2	TRBD2	.	15	CASSDVLAGSGELFF	TGTGCCAGCAGTGACGTCCTAGCGGGATCCGGGGAGCTGTTTTTT
TRBV11-2	TRBJ2-7	TRBD2	.	15	CASSLETSGFYEQYF	TGTGCCAGCAGCTTAGAGACTAGCGGGTTTTACGAGCAGTACTTC
TRBV14	TRBJ2-1	TRBD2	once	16	CASSPLSAGRHNEQFF	TGTGCCAGCAGCCCCCTATCAGCGGGGCGTCACAATGAGCAGTTCTTC
TRBV11-2	TRBJ2-2	TRBD2	.	17	CASSLYGTSGSGGELFF	TGTGCCAGCAGCTTATATGGGACTAGCGGGAGTGGCGGGGAGCTGTTTTTT
TRBV7-9	TRBJ1-4	TRBD1	.	17	CASSPYGTGDHNEKLFF	TGTGCCAGCAGCCCGTACGGGACAGGGGACCATAATGAAAAACTGTTTTTT
TRBV7-9	TRBJ1-5	TRBD1	.	12	CASSLGQGPQHF	TGTGCCAGCAGCTTAGGACAGGGGCCCCAGCATTTT
TRBV6-1	TRBJ1-3	.	.	13	CASSDRVGNTIYF	TGTGCCAGCAGTGACAGGGTTGGAAACACCATATATTTT
TRBV6-1	TRBJ1-2	.	few	16	CASSEAGVRSDYGYTF	TGTGCCAGCAGTGAAGCGGGAGTCAGGTCGGACTATGGCTACACCTTC
TRBV18	TRBJ1-3	.	.	16	CASSPLIQGAGNTIYF	TGTGCCAGCTCACCCCTGATCCAGGGTGCCGGAAACACCATATATTTT
TRBV6-5	TRBJ2-7	.	once	12	CASSPGAGEQYF	TGTGCCAGCAGCCCAGGGGCTGGCGAGCAGTACTTC
TRBV5-1	TRBJ2-1	TRBD2	once	16	CASSITSGGPYNEQFF	TGCGCCAGCAGCATCACTAGCGGGGGGCCCTACAATGAGCAGTTCTTC
TRBV5-4	TRBJ1-1	.	.	15	CASRRSVERNTEAFF	TGTGCCAGCCGCCGAAGCGTAGAGAGGAACACTGAAGCTTTCTTT
TRBV3-1/TRBV3-2	TRBJ2-1	TRBD2	.	16	CASSQGLAGGLNEQFF	TGTGCCAGCAGCCAAGGACTAGCGGGAGGGTTAAATGAGCAGTTCTTC
TRBV19	TRBJ1-4	.	once	14	CASTSGRTNEKLFF	TGTGCCAGTACCTCCGGTCGGACTAATGAAAAACTGTTTTTT
TRBV28	TRBJ1-2	.	few	15	CASSPRGKANYGYTF	TGTGCCAGCAGTCCTCGGGGAAAAGCTAACTATGGCTACACCTTC
TRBV5-1	TRBJ2-1	.	.	15	CASSLGQINPNEQFF	TGCGCCAGCAGTCTTGGACAGATTAACCCCAATGAGCAGTTCTTC
TRBV5-6	TRBJ2-5	.	.	13	CASSLGVKETQYF	TGTGCCAGCAGCTTGGGCGTAAAAGAGACCCAGTACTTC
TRBV28	TRBJ1-5	.	.	16	CASSFIPGLINQPQHF	TGTGCCAGCAGTTTTATCCCGGGACTGATCAATCAGCCCCAGCATTTT
TRBV19	TRBJ1-4	TRBD1	.	12	CASKGTGNKLFF	TGTGCCAGTAAAGGGACAGGGAATAAACTGTTTTTT
TRBV28	TRBJ1-4	.	.	17	CASSFAKRGSLSEKLFF	TGTGCCAGCAGTTTCGCCAAAAGGGGCAGCTTGAGTGAAAAACTGTTTTTT
TRBV6-5	TRBJ1-5	.	.	15	CASRGEGFGNQPQHF	TGTGCCAGCAGGGGTGAGGGCTTCGGCAATCAGCCCCAGCATTTT
TRBV18	TRBJ1-3	.	.	18	CASSPFAPGQGPGNTIYF	TGTGCCAGCTCACCATTTGCTCCCGGGCAGGGGCCTGGAAACACCATATATTTT
TRBV6-5	TRBJ2-7	TRBD2	.	14	CASKISGSPHEQYF	TGTGCCAGCAAGATTAGCGGGAGTCCCCACGAGCAGTACTTC
TRBV21-1	TRBJ1-3	.	.	18	CASSKRGGAAKKGNTIYF	TGTGCCAGCAGCAAAAGGGGGGGGGCAGCCAAAAAAGGAAACACCATATATTTT
TRBV2	TRBJ2-1	TRBD2	once	13	CASRWGGSNEQFF	TGTGCCAGCAGATGGGGGGGTTCCAATGAGCAGTTCTTC
TRBV23-1	TRBJ2-5	TRBD1	.	16	CASSQIRDSLEETQYF	TGCGCCAGCAGTCAGATAAGGGACAGCCTGGAAGAGACCCAGTACTTC
TRBV9	TRBJ2-5	.	.	14	CASSPPLGRETQYF	TGTGCCAGCAGCCCCCCTCTAGGTCGTGAGACCCAGTACTTC
TRBV10-1	TRBJ2-2	.	once	12	CASGRSAGELFF	TGCGCCAGCGGTCGTTCGGCCGGGGAGCTGTTTTTT
TRBV28	TRBJ1-5	.	.	14	CASRSGGDGQPQHF	TGTGCCAGCAGATCGGGGGGTGATGGTCAGCCCCAGCATTTT
TRBV14	TRBJ1-6	.	.	16	CASSQPTGGGSSPLHF	TGTGCCAGCAGCCAGCCGACTGGGGGGGGTTCATCACCCCTCCACTTT
TRBV28	TRBJ1-2	.	.	13	CASSLRQSYGYTF	TGTGCCAGCAGTTTAAGACAGTCTTATGGCTACACCTTC
TRBV5-1	TRBJ1-5	TRBD1	.	15	CASSDTGDRNQPQHF	TGCGCCAGCAGCGACACAGGGGATAGGAATCAGCCCCAGCATTTT
TRBV7-9	TRBJ1-1	.	.	14	CASSLQNGDTEAFF	TGTGCCAGCAGCTTACAGAACGGGGACACTGAAGCTTTCTTT
TRBV19	TRBJ1-5	TRBD1	.	14	CASSRDRDNQPQHF	TGTGCCAGTAGTAGGGACAGAGACAATCAGCCCCAGCATTTT
TRBV27	TRBJ2-7	.	.	16	CASSSRTNPRLLKQYF	TGTGCCAGCAGTTCCCGGACAAACCCCCGACTTCTAAAGCAGTACTTC
TRBV5-4	TRBJ1-6	TRBD1	.	15	CASSSQGAHNSPLHF	TGTGCCAGCAGCTCTCAGGGGGCACATAATTCACCCCTCCACTTT
TRBV6-2/TRBV6-3	TRBJ2-1	TRBD1	.	15	CASSYLRQGYNEQFF	TGTGCCAGCAGTTACCTCCGACAGGGCTACAATGAGCAGTTCTTC
TRBV7-8	TRBJ1-3	.	.	16	CASSPRTSVSGNTIYF	TGTGCCAGCAGCCCTCGGACAAGTGTCTCTGGAAACACCATATATTTT
TRBV19	TRBJ2-2	TRBD1	.	15	CASRMTGANTGELFF	TGTGCCAGTAGGATGACAGGGGCGAACACCGGGGAGCTGTTTTTT
TRBV6-5	TRBJ1-4	TRBD1	.	15	CASSSGQGLYEKLFF	TGTGCCAGCAGTTCCGGACAGGGGCTCTATGAAAAACTGTTTTTT
TRBV9	TRBJ2-5	TRBD1	once	13	CASSDRGLETQYF	TGTGCCAGCAGCGACAGGGGGCTGGAGACCCAGTACTTC
TRBV19	TRBJ2-1	TRBD2	.	17	CASSIVLGLGSYNEQFF	TGTGCCAGTAGTATAGTGTTAGGACTAGGCTCCTACAATGAGCAGTTCTTC
TRBV9	TRBJ1-5	.	.	14	CASSATGGDQPQHF	TGTGCCAGCAGCGCGACCGGGGGAGATCAGCCCCAGCATTTT
TRBV6-5	TRBJ1-5	.	.	13	CASTREGDQPQHF	TGTGCCAGCACCAGGGAAGGGGATCAGCCCCAGCATTTT
TRBV18	TRBJ1-5	.	.	19	CASSPTVGVGTNSNQPQHF	TGTGCCAGCTCACCGACAGTTGGGGTTGGAACGAATAGCAATCAGCCCCAGCATTTT
TRBV5-6	TRBJ2-2	.	.	15	CASSLVGRANGELFF	TGTGCCAGCAGCTTGGTCGGCAGGGCAAACGGGGAGCTGTTTTTT
TRBV5-1	TRBJ1-4	.	.	14	CASSLSGYGEKLFF	TGCGCCAGCAGCTTGTCAGGGTACGGGGAAAAACTGTTTTTT
TRBV6-2/TRBV6-3	TRBJ2-5	TRBD2	.	16	CASSLLLGGSLETQYF	TGTGCCAGCAGTTTACTCCTGGGGGGGAGTCTAGAGACCCAGTACTTC
TRBV28	TRBJ2-7	.	once	12	CASSLEQGGQYF	TGTGCCAGCAGTTTAGAGCAGGGTGGGCAGTACTTC
TRBV30	TRBJ2-1	.	.	12	CAWSVQYNEQFF	TGTGCCTGGAGTGTACAGTACAATGAGCAGTTCTTC
TRBV27	TRBJ1-2	.	.	15	CASSLRDLGGYGYTF	TGTGCCAGCAGTCTGCGGGACCTCGGGGGCTATGGCTACACCTTC
TRBV6-6	TRBJ1-4	.	.	15	CASSRPDSHNEKLFF	TGTGCCAGCAGTCGACCTGACAGCCATAATGAAAAACTGTTTTTT